This TCR beta chain is drawn from a study of T-cell reconstitution after alpha-beta-depleted transplantation in children. Study-wide results and caveats: A year post-transplant, T-cell counts and diversity derived mostly from newly produced T cells. Some patients showed high day-60 TCRbeta diversity, which derived from surviving recipient T cells and thymic progenitors. Alpha-beta T cells about two months after transplant reportedly derived from several hundred expanded graft clones.

It was with unique molecular identifiers that the TCRbeta library was prepared. TCRdb re-called the PCR reads through MiXCR, storing one row per CDR3 protein. The sample includes approximately 490,000 distinct CDR3 sequences, over 9.5% of them seen just once. This clonotype was counted only a few times. Its target is unknown. CDR3 size: 16 residues. CDR1 is SEHNR, CDR2 FQNEAQ, per germline (reference sequence). V lost 5 bases to trimming and J lost 7 bases, with 20 bases between them. J is TRBJ2-2 and V is TRBV7-9, with D maybe TRBD2 (5 bases). The TCR was taken from a child younger than 10 with inherited bone marrow failure, due to receive a stem cell transplant. The sequences come from PBMCs, collected before TCRalphabeta/CD19-depleted stem cell transplant. DNA of the CDR3: TGTGCCAGCAGCCCCTATGGAGGTTCAAGTAGCGGGGAGCTGTTTTTT. This sequence encodes CASSPYGGSSSGELFF.